This T cell receptor (beta chain) was observed in a study of blood T cell repertoires in COVID-19. Overall study: The origin of the acute and convalescent COVID-19 samples was the United States, Italy and Spain. T cells, B-cell-depleted T cells, or PBMCs supplied cDNA or gDNA.

Between the trimmed V and J ends, which lost 4 bases and 9 bases, there was a span of 13 bases. CDR3 length: 13 residues. The germline CDR1 and CDR2 sequences are LGHNA and YNFKEQ. This clone has a single count. In the original processing: From reference gene primer amplification, estimates of nucleated cell counts were derived. Method: immunoSEQ multiplex PCR; TCRdb's copy keeps in-frame clones and lacks some. Clone size and the V and J calls come from that table; the DNA yielded D and trimming. In the table there are approximately 89,000 clones, approximately 80% of which are singletons. The receptor was derived from a human donor in a cohort sampled during active COVID-19. This rearrangement joins TRBV4-2 to TRBJ2-1; possible D gene TRBD2, 6 bases. Material for sequencing was peripheral blood. This CDR3 reads CASSRSSEGEQFF. The DNA of the CDR3 is TGTGCCAGCAGCCGGTCTAGCGAGGGTGAGCAGTTCTTC.